The 23 T cell receptor beta chains given below trace back to one sample, sequenced in a study of a mutant IDH1 vaccine in newly diagnosed glioma. Time point: week 47, end of study. Vaccination used 300 ug of mutant IDH1 20-mer peptide per dose, with topical imiquimod. TCRdb's copy holds only in-frame clones and misses some; the assay was immunoSEQ multiplex PCR. The sample lists about 56,000 clones; about 71% were seen once. No antigen has been identified for these receptors. Sequencing used PBMCs, obtained from a glioma patient whose treatment included an IDH1 peptide vaccine. The source is a man aged 45-65 years with glioma.

The genes are TRBV11-2 and TRBJ1-6, with unresolved D. This CDR3 is built from 16 residues. Germline V gene sequence: CDR1 SGHAT, CDR2 FQNNGV. V gave up 0 bases and J gave up 9 bases, with 15 bases separating them. CDR3: CASSLDLVTHGSPLHF. Written as DNA, the CDR3 is TGTGCCAGCAGCTTAGATCTGGTTACGCATGGTTCACCCCTCCACTTT.

A note on this clone: Other DNA sequences within the sample encode an identical CDR3. This chain connects TRBV7-2 to TRBJ2-7; D might be TRBD1 (6 bases). Germline CDR1 reads SGHTA; CDR2 reads FQGNSA. The CDR3 totals 14 residues. V lost 4 bases, J lost 0 bases, and 10 bases lay in between. CDR3 protein: CASSSQGGSYEQYF. The DNA for the CDR3 is TGTGCCAGCAGCTCTCAAGGGGGCTCCTACGAGCAGTACTTC.

V and J are TRBV6-5 and TRBJ1-4; 7 positions match TRBD1. Germline values: CDR1 MNHEY, CDR2 SVGAGI. Losses at the gene ends were 6 bases for V and 5 bases for J; bases not matched to a gene: 9. The CDR3 contains 15 residues. The CDR3 sequence is CASSRQGKQNEKLFF. In DNA form, the CDR3 reads TGTGCCAGCAGCCGACAGGGAAAGCAGAATGAAAAACTGTTTTTT.

J is TRBJ2-5 and V is TRBV7-6, with D perhaps matching TRBD1 (5 bases). CDR1 is SGHVS, CDR2 FNYEAQ, per germline. V was cut by 3 bases and J by 5 bases, with 13 bases left in between. The CDR3 is made up of 14 amino acids. The chain's CDR3 is CASSLRTLGETQYF. The CDR3 nucleotides read TGTGCCAGCAGCTTGAGGACACTGGGGGAGACCCAGTACTTC. The variable domain in full, completed from reference TRBV7-6 and TRBJ2-5, reads GAGVSQSPRYKVTKRGQDVALRCDPISGHVSLYWYRQALGQGPEFLTYFNYEAQQDKSGLPNDRFSAERPEGSISTLTIQRTEQRDSAMYRCASSLRTLGETQYFGPGTRLLVL.

V and J are TRBV7-2 and TRBJ2-7, with TRBD2 identical over 8 bases. This CDR3 spans 18 amino acids. Germline CDR1 reads SGHTA; CDR2 reads FQGNSA. The trim removed 1 base at V and 0 bases at J, leaving 11 bases unmatched. CDR3 in DNA: TGTGCCAGCAGCTTAGGAGTGGCTAGCGGGCGCCTCTCCTACGAGCAGTACTTC. Translation gives CASSLGVASGRLSYEQYF.

Concerning this clone: This CDR3 is also generated by other DNA sequences in the sample. The rearrangement links TRBV11-2 to TRBJ2-7, with no clear D. Germline CDR1 reads SGHAT; CDR2 reads FQNNGV. The CDR3 extends over 14 amino acids. Trimming took 3 bases from V and 0 from J, leaving 9 bases between them. As DNA, the CDR3 is TGTGCCAGCAGCTTGACGGCGAGCTCCTACGAGCAGTACTTC. This translates into CASSLTASSYEQYF.

This clone has just a few counts. V and J are TRBV29-1 and TRBJ1-2; tentative D call: TRBD1 (5 bases). CDR1 and CDR2 from the germline V gene are SQVTM and ANQGSEA. This CDR3 has 11 residues. Deletions cut 5 bases from V and 8 bases from J, with 12 bases between. As DNA, the CDR3 is TGCAGCGTTACACACGAGGGGGGCTACACCTTC. This translates into CSVTHEGGYTF. Full variable domain (missing parts from reference TRBV29-1 and TRBJ1-2): SAVISQKPSRDICQRGTSLTIQCQVDSQVTMMFWYRQQPGQSLTLIATANQGSEATYESGFVIDKFPISRPNLTFSTLTVSNMSPEDSSIYLCSVTHEGGYTFGSGTRLTVV.

V gene TRBV5-4 combines with J gene TRBJ1-1; TRBD1 aligns across 7 bases. This CDR3 comprises 15 residues. CDR1 and CDR2 from the germline V gene are SGHNT and YYREEE (reference sequence). V was clipped by 0 bases and J by 0 bases; unmatched bases: 2. CDR3: CASSLGGQMNTEAFF. CDR3 bases: TGTGCCAGCAGCTTGGGGGGACAGATGAACACTGAAGCTTTCTTT.

The rearrangement joins TRBV19 to TRBJ2-4; the D is unclear. The germline V gene has CDR1 LNHDA and CDR2 SQIVND (reference sequence). This CDR3 is 13 amino acids long. V was clipped by 3 bases and J by 10 bases, with 13 bases between them. CDR3 DNA: TGTGCCAGTAGTATGTTCCAGCACCCGATTCAGTACTTC. Translated: CASSMFQHPIQYF.

The J gene is TRBJ1-3, the V gene TRBV9, with a tentative D call TRBD1 (6 bases). CDR1 is SGDLS and CDR2 is YYNGEE in the germline V gene. V was pared by 0 bases and J by 8 bases, with 15 bases between. CDR3 length: 15 amino acids. CDR3 DNA: TGTGCCAGCAGCGTAGGATGGGAGCAGGGGCACACCATATATTTT. This encodes CASSVGWEQGHTIYF.

The rearrangement links TRBV6-6 to TRBJ2-7; 11 bases fit TRBD1. The trim removed 4 bases at V and 6 bases at J, leaving 8 bases unmatched. The CDR3 loop spans 15 amino acids. Germline V gives CDR1 MNHNY, CDR2 SVGAGI (reference sequence). CDR3 sequence reads: CASSSRDRGKVEQYF. CDR3 coding DNA: TGTGCCAGCAGTTCACGGGACAGGGGGAAAGTCGAGCAGTACTTC.

The J gene is TRBJ2-7, the V gene TRBV7-2, with 9 bases fitting TRBD1. Germline values: CDR1 SGHTA, CDR2 FQGNSA. This CDR3 spans 16 amino acids. The junction had 10 bases not matched to a gene; V was cut back by 4 bases and J by 3 bases. This CDR3 is CASSSDRGSSFYEQYF. The CDR3 bases are TGTGCCAGCAGCTCGGACAGGGGTTCCTCATTCTACGAGCAGTACTTC.

The chain has TRBV2 and TRBJ2-5, with D possibly called TRBD1 or TRBD2 (5 bases each). V was trimmed by 3 bases and J by 9 bases, leaving 8 bases between them. This CDR3 has 11 residues. Germline assignment: CDR1 SNHLY and CDR2 FYNNEI. The CDR3: CASSERGSQYF. The CDR3 DNA sequence: TGTGCCAGCAGTGAGAGGGGATCCCAGTACTTC.

This clone appeared once. This chain uses TRBV30 with TRBJ1-5; D gene ambiguous. CDR1 and CDR2 from the germline V gene are GTSNPN and SVGIG (reference sequence). The CDR3 is made up of 13 amino acids. With 0 bases removed from V and 8 bases from J, the gap between germline ends came to 11 bases. DNA of the CDR3: TGTGCCTGGAGTGTCCCCCCCGTGGAGCCCCAGCATTTT. This gives the protein CAWSVPPVEPQHF.

The rearrangement uses TRBV9 and TRBJ2-1; D is uncertain. There are 12 residues in the CDR3. The germline V and J ends were trimmed by 3 bases and 0 bases, with 1 base remaining between them. Germline V gene data show CDR1 as SGDLS and CDR2 as YYNGEE. The CDR3 sequence: CASSGSYNEQFF. The CDR3 nucleotides read TGTGCCAGCAGCGGCTCCTACAATGAGCAGTTCTTC.

As DNA, the CDR3 is TGCGCCAGCAGCCAAGATCAGAACAGCTATAGCAATCAGCCCCAGCATTTT. This codes for CASSQDQNSYSNQPQHF. The V gene is TRBV4-1, the J gene TRBJ1-5, with unresolved D. CDR1 and CDR2 (germline): MGHRA, YSYEKL. Trimming removed 0 bases from V and 0 bases from J, with 12 bases in between. CDR3 length: 17 residues.

This rearrangement joins TRBV7-9 to TRBJ1-2, with a weak D call TRBD1 (6 bases). Trimming left V 5 bases short and J 6 bases short, with 19 bases between. Germline V lookup: CDR1 SEHNR, CDR2 FQNEAQ (reference sequence). The CDR3 spans 15 residues. The CDR3 DNA is TGTGCCAGCAGCGGGGGGGCCTTAAAGGTCAATGGCTACACCTTC. Translated, it gives CASSGGALKVNGYTF. Full variable domain (outside the CDR3, taken from reference TRBV7-9 and TRBJ1-2): DTGVSQNPRHKITKRGQNVTFRCDPISEHNRLYWYRQTLGQGPEFLTYFQNEAQLEKSRLLSDRFSAERPKGSFSTLEIQRTEQGDSAMYLCASSGGALKVNGYTFGSGTRLTVV.

V gene TRBV6-1 combines with J gene TRBJ2-7; no reliable D call. Trimming left V 1 base short and J 4 bases short, with 14 bases between. The CDR3 has 15 amino acids. Per the germline V gene, CDR1 is MNHNS and CDR2 is SASEGT. The CDR3 sequence: CASSEDFGVSYEQYF. The CDR3 bases are TGTGCCAGCAGTGAAGACTTTGGGGTCTCATACGAGCAGTACTTC.

The J gene is TRBJ2-2, the V gene TRBV7-2; D is uncertain. CDR1 is SGHTA and CDR2 is FQGNSA in the germline V gene. V lost 3 bases and J lost 2, with 7 bases in between. CDR3 length equals 14 residues. For the CDR3, the DNA is TGTGCCAGCAGCTTTGGGCAAAACACCGGGGAGCTGTTTTTT. Amino acid sequence: CASSFGQNTGELFF. The full variable domain, rest sourced from reference TRBV7-2 and TRBJ2-2, is GAGVSQSPSNKVTEKGKDVELRCDPISGHTALYWYRQSLGQGLEFLIYFQGNSAPDKSGLPSDRFSAERTGGSVSTLTIQRTQQEDSAVYLCASSFGQNTGELFFGEGSRLTVL.

The J gene is TRBJ1-2, the V gene TRBV2; no firm D call. This CDR3 is 13 amino acids long. The V end lost 3 bases, the J end lost 2 bases, and 7 bases lay between the germline ends. From germline, CDR1 is SNHLY and CDR2 FYNNEI. The CDR3 bases are TGTGCCAGCAGTGATACCGGGAACTATGGCTACACCTTC. Its protein is CASSDTGNYGYTF. The complete variable domain, with remaining parts taken from reference TRBV2 and TRBJ1-2, reads EPEVTQTPSHQVTQMGQEVILRCVPISNHLYFYWYRQILGQKVEFLVSFYNNEISEKSEIFDDQFSVERPDGSNFTLKIRSTKLEDSAMYFCASSDTGNYGYTFGSGTRLTVV.

The chain carries TRBV5-1 and TRBJ1-4; tentatively, D is TRBD1 (6 bases). V was pared by 0 bases and J by 0 bases, with 9 bases between. The germline gives CDR1 SGHRS, CDR2 YFSETQ. There are 16 residues in the CDR3. The CDR3, as DNA: TGCGCCAGCAGCTTGGGGGGACATTCAACTAATGAAAAACTGTTTTTT. This encodes CASSLGGHSTNEKLFF.

The chain employs TRBV4-1 and TRBJ1-1; the match to TRBD1 covers 10 bases. V shed 5 bases and J 0 bases; nucleotides not matched to a gene: 6. Germline lookup yields CDR1 MGHRA and CDR2 YSYEKL. This CDR3 is built from 16 residues. In nucleotides, the CDR3 is TGCGCCAGCAGCGGCCGACAGGGGGCTTTGAACACTGAAGCTTTCTTT. This translates into CASSGRQGALNTEAFF.

This clone came up a few times. A read error may account for a junction end that differs from germline. V gene TRBV28 combines with J gene TRBJ2-5; D unresolved. Germline assignment: CDR1 MDHEN and CDR2 SYDVKM. The CDR3 contains 12 residues. Written as DNA, the CDR3 is TGTGCCAGCAGTTTATCCGGACCTGGGTTGAACTTC. This codes for CASSLSGPGLNF. Drawing the rest from reference TRBV28 and TRBJ2-5, the complete variable domain is DVKVTQSSRYLVKRTGEKVFLECVQDMDHENMFWYRQDPGLGLRLIYFSYDVKMKEKGDIPEGYSVSREKKERFSLILESASTNQTSMYLCASSLSGPGLNFGPGTRLLVL.